This entry lists 6 T cell receptor beta chains sequenced from one sample in a study of T cells in Graves' hyperthyroidism and ophthalmopathy. Using RNA transcripts as the source, TCR beta CDR3 regions were amplified. TCR CDR3 underwent first-round RT-PCR with the HTBI primer set. TCRdb recomputed calls from the multiplex PCR reads with MiXCR, one row per CDR3 protein. The sample holds 300,000 to 450,000 distinct CDR3 sequences; 20% to 30% are singletons and the top ten take less than 85%. Specimen: blood. The receptors originated from a man in his forties or fifties with Graves' hyperthyroidism.

As regards this clonotype: The junction departs from the called germline gene at one end, perhaps through a read error. The rearrangement uses TRBV10-3 and TRBJ2-1; TRBD2 matches at 8 bases. Looked up from germline, CDR1 is ENHRY and CDR2 is SYGVKD. The CDR3 sequence is 15 residues long. The CDR3: CAIGDRAGDGNEQFF. The CDR3 DNA reads as TGTGCCATCGGTGATCGAGCGGGAGATGGCAATGAGCAGTTCTTC.

The chain uses TRBV20-1 and TRBJ2-7, with 7 bases that match TRBD2. CDR3 size: 13 residues. Germline V gene data show CDR1 as DFQATT and CDR2 as SNEGSKA (reference sequence). Trimming at V came to 3 bases and at J to 5 bases, leaving 7 bases not matched to a gene. The DNA for the CDR3 is TGCAGTGCTAGTGGGGCGGGAGCTAACGAGCAGTACTTC. The encoded protein is CSASGAGANEQYF.

This clonotype was observed many times. This chain links TRBV28 with TRBJ2-7, with a possible D match to TRBD2 (6 bases). The germline V and J ends were trimmed by 5 bases and 0 bases, with 14 bases remaining between them. Germline V gene lookup returns CDR1 MDHEN and CDR2 SYDVKM. The CDR3 length is 15 residues. The DNA of the CDR3 is TGTGCCAGCAGTCCCGGGACTGTGCACTCCTACGAGCAGTACTTC. It codes for CASSPGTVHSYEQYF.

This clonotype has only a few counts. The rearrangement links TRBV24-1 to TRBJ2-5, with TRBD2 identical over 11 bases. The CDR3 runs to 16 residues. Germline V gives CDR1 KGHDR, CDR2 SFDVKD. The ends lost 9 bases at V and 4 bases at J; junction bases unmatched: 12. CDR3 loop: CATSGVAGLAGETQYF. In DNA, the CDR3 is TGTGCCACCTCAGGTGTTGCCGGACTAGCGGGAGAGACCCAGTACTTC.

The genes are TRBV29-1 and TRBJ2-2, with TRBD2 identical over 10 bases. The CDR3 has 14 residues. Germline values: CDR1 SQVTM, CDR2 ANQGSEA. J gave up 6 bases and V 6 bases, and 7 bases lay outside the gene matches. The CDR3 sequence: CSVSGTSVPGELFF. The CDR3 bases are TGCAGCGTATCCGGGACTAGCGTCCCCGGGGAGCTGTTTTTT.

This clonotype was counted at least ten times. The chain employs TRBV24-1 and TRBJ1-1, with TRBD1 identical over 8 bases. From germline, CDR1 is KGHDR and CDR2 SFDVKD. Germline trimming cut 4 bases from V and 4 bases from J; bases unmatched to any gene: 1. CDR3 length: 13 amino acids. CDR3 in DNA: TGTGCCACCAGTGAAACAGGGGGCACTGAAGCTTTCTTT. Its translation: CATSETGGTEAFF.